This TCR beta chain was obtained from a study of blood T cell repertoires in COVID-19. Participant-given clinical history determined each cohort assignment. The length of the CDR3 is 20 residues. V dropped 0 bases and J dropped 0; count of bases not matched to a gene: 7. Per the germline V gene, CDR1 is LGHNA and CDR2 is YSLEER. Data came from immunoSEQ multiplex PCR; TCRdb stores just in-frame clones and leaves some out. In the table there are 150,000 or so clones, 85% to 90% of which are singletons. Material: PBMCs or T cells enriched from blood (not recorded which). This sequence originates from a woman in her 50s who had recovered from COVID-19. The chain links TRBV4-3 to TRBJ1-6; TRBD1 aligns across 11 bases. CDR3 nucleotides: TGCGCCAGCAGCCAAGAAGCCCGGGACAGGGGGAGCTCCTATAATTCACCCCTCCACTTT. It yields the protein CASSQEARDRGSSYNSPLHF.